A selection of T cell receptor beta chains follows, all from one sample in a study of blood T cell repertoires in COVID-19. TCRdb's table, derived via immunoSEQ multiplex PCR, lists solely in-frame clones and lacks some. The table records more than 95,000 clones, about 88% of them present only once. The material sequenced was peripheral blood. The receptors were gathered from a woman aged 80 or over with acute or convalescent COVID-19. CDR3s include the opening cysteine and the closing phenylalanine or tryptophan. The D gene is left open where the match is weak. Clone size is not always given. Where it is, it says once, few, many or a class for expanded clones.

j_gene: TRBJ1-2
d_gene: -
abundance: -
v_gene: TRBV5-4
CDR3aa: CASRAPGGADGYTF
CDR3nt: TGTGCCAGCAGAGCGCCGGGGGGGGCGGATGGCTACACCTTC

j_gene: TRBJ2-1
d_gene: TRBD2
abundance: -
v_gene: TRBV6-5
CDR3aa: CASSRLAGGDNEQFF
CDR3nt: TGTGCCAGCAGTCGACTAGCGGGGGGGGACAATGAGCAGTTCTTC

j_gene: TRBJ1-2
d_gene: -
abundance: few
v_gene: TRBV5-8
CDR3aa: CASSFSYGYTF
CDR3nt: TGTGCCAGCAGCTTCAGCTATGGCTACACCTTC

j_gene: TRBJ1-3
d_gene: TRBD1
abundance: -
v_gene: TRBV20-1
CDR3aa: CSASPSTGGNTIYF
CDR3nt: TGCAGTGCTAGTCCCTCGACAGGGGGAAACACCATATATTTT

j_gene: TRBJ2-1
d_gene: TRBD2
abundance: -
v_gene: TRBV10-3
CDR3aa: CAINQRERDDEQFF
CDR3nt: TGTGCCATCAACCAGCGGGAAAGGGATGATGAGCAGTTCTTC

j_gene: TRBJ2-5
d_gene: TRBD1
abundance: -
v_gene: TRBV20-1
CDR3aa: CSAPTGVAQYF
CDR3nt: TGCAGTGCTCCTACAGGGGTTGCCCAGTACTTC

j_gene: TRBJ2-1
d_gene: -
abundance: few
v_gene: TRBV5-4
CDR3aa: CASSPATGNEQFF
CDR3nt: TGTGCCAGCAGCCCTGCTACAGGTAATGAGCAGTTCTTC

j_gene: TRBJ2-5
d_gene: -
abundance: once
v_gene: TRBV9
CDR3aa: CASAHDGGKETQYF
CDR3nt: TGTGCCAGCGCCCACGATGGGGGGAAAGAGACCCAGTACTTC

j_gene: TRBJ1-2
d_gene: TRBD1
abundance: -
v_gene: TRBV13
CDR3aa: CASSVGGDGTGFGYTF
CDR3nt: TGTGCCAGCAGCGTCGGGGGAGACGGGACAGGGTTTGGCTACACCTTC

j_gene: TRBJ2-6
d_gene: TRBD1
abundance: -
v_gene: TRBV19
CDR3aa: CASSMRPQQGAGGANVLTF
CDR3nt: TGTGCCAGTAGTATGCGACCCCAACAGGGGGCGGGTGGGGCCAACGTCCTGACTTTC

j_gene: TRBJ2-7
d_gene: TRBD1
abundance: -
v_gene: TRBV10-2
CDR3aa: CAGGTPGQGSYEQYF
CDR3nt: TGCGCCGGAGGTACTCCGGGACAGGGCTCCTACGAGCAGTACTTC

j_gene: TRBJ2-2
d_gene: TRBD1
abundance: -
v_gene: TRBV12-5
CDR3aa: CASGLVQGSGTGELFF
CDR3nt: TGTGCTAGTGGTTTGGTACAGGGGTCGGGCACCGGGGAGCTGTTTTTT

j_gene: TRBJ2-3
d_gene: TRBD1
abundance: -
v_gene: TRBV6-1
CDR3aa: CASSDRGIDRVTDTQYF
CDR3nt: TGTGCCAGCAGTGATAGGGGGATTGACAGGGTTACAGATACGCAGTATTTT